This record concerns one T cell receptor (beta chain) sequence. What it recognizes is unknown. Using immunoSEQ multiplex PCR, the repertoire was profiled, and TCRdb retains in-frame clones only, with some absent. Here the sample spans around 25,000 clones, around 70% being singletons. This specimen belongs to a study of early stage breast cancer tumors. Regarding the study as a whole: Tumors had approximately 2.5-fold higher T cell density and higher clonality than adjacent normal breast tissue. Tumor and normal breast were distinguished via blood comparison in most of the 16 patients.

Trimming removed 0 bases at V and 5 bases at J, with 17 bases between. This CDR3 has 16 residues. In germline, CDR1 is SGDLS, CDR2 YYNGEE. The rearrangement uses TRBV9 and TRBJ2-5, with a possible D match to TRBD2 (7 bases). Input material: breast tumor tissue. The origin of this receptor is a person aged 55 to 75 with breast cancer. CDR3 loop: CASSVGSGGAGETQYF. The CDR3 region has the DNA TGTGCCAGCAGCGTAGGTTCGGGGGGCGCGGGGGAGACCCAGTACTTC.